The count of the clone carrying this TCR beta chain is one. CDR3 size: 15 residues. Germline V gene lookup returns CDR1 MNHEY and CDR2 SVGAGI. V shed 5 bases and J 2 bases; nucleotides not matched to a gene: 5. The data originate from a study of blood T cell repertoires in COVID-19. As processed by the authors: Reference gene primer amplification in the assay estimated nucleated cell counts. Using immunoSEQ multiplex PCR, the repertoire was profiled, and TCRdb retains in-frame clones only, with some absent. For V, J and clone size, that table is used; D and trimming come from the DNA. The sample holds 130,000 to 150,000 clones, over 80% seen once.

The rearrangement links TRBV6-5 to TRBJ1-3; 8 positions match TRBD1. The sequencing input was peripheral blood. This TCR was recovered from a man aged 45 to 65 who had recovered from COVID-19. CDR3 region: CASSRTGRAGNTIYF. For the CDR3, the DNA is TGTGCCAGCAGTCGGACAGGGAGGGCTGGAAACACCATATATTTT.